This TCR beta chain is drawn from a study of shared clonotypes between healthy human individuals. Naive CD8 isolation took CD45RO-negative cells positively selected for CCR7 and excluded terminally differentiated effector memory CD45RA+ cells. Healthy HIV-negative adults without recent acute infections or vaccinations served as donors. CDR1 and CDR2 (germline): SGHAT, FQNNGV. Trimming left V 1 base short and J 7 bases short, with 16 bases between. CDR3 length: 16 amino acids. The assay was carried out at the deep level. Profiled with immunoSEQ multiplex PCR; TCRdb holds only in-frame clones, not every one. This sample has roughly 2 million clones, with approximately 94% found just once.

This sequence was found in a man younger than 35 in good health. The sequencing sample was made of naive CD8+ T cells sorted from blood. The chain has TRBV11-2 and TRBJ1-4; TRBD1 is a possible D gene (5 bases). The CDR3 sequence is CASSLGTTGSGEKLFF. The CDR3, as DNA: TGTGCCAGCAGCTTAGGGACAACCGGATCTGGTGAAAAACTGTTTTTT.